These 22 T cell receptor beta chains came from one sample sequenced in a study of diagnostic markers for celiac disease. TCRdb reprocessed the reads and stores each CDR3 protein as one record, lacking DNA. This table lists several thousand distinct CDR3 sequences. The sequenced sample consisted of either unsorted cells or a sorted T cell fraction (not recorded which). These receptor sequences come from a human donor. This table probably holds off-target reads from a library built for another chain.

This clonotype is identified as medium-sized from frequency. The chain employs TRBV5-5 and TRBJ2-6; TCRdb selects TRBD2, and the lack of DNA leaves this call unchecked. The CDR3 has 19 amino acids. The germline CDR1 and CDR2 sequences are SGHKS and YYEKEE (reference sequence). The CDR3 reads CASSPRAGGLRSGANVLTF.

V is TRBV5-1 and J is TRBJ1-1; TCRdb gives TRBD1 as the D gene, but with no DNA this cannot be confirmed. CDR1 is SGHRS, CDR2 YFSETQ, per germline. The CDR3 contains 15 residues. CDR3: CASSLAPGQGTEAFF. The full variable domain, its missing parts supplied by reference TRBV5-1 and TRBJ1-1, is KAGVTQTPRYLIKTRGQQVTLSCSPISGHRSVSWYQQTPGQGLQFLFEYFSETQRNKGNFPGRFSGRQFSNSRSEMNVSTLELGDSALYLCASSLAPGQGTEAFFGQGTRLTVV.

The genes are TRBV15 and TRBJ2-5; TCRdb's D call, TRBD1, is unchecked because there is no DNA. Looked up from germline, CDR1 is LNHNV and CDR2 is YYDKDF (reference sequence). This CDR3 contains 13 residues. The CDR3 region is CATSRRDGGTQYF.

The chain joins TRBV11-2 to TRBJ2-2. The length of the CDR3 is 13 residues. CDR1 is SGHAT, CDR2 FQNNGV, per germline. CDR3 in amino acids: CASSLYNTGELFF.

V gene TRBV7-6 combines with J gene TRBJ2-7; TCRdb designates TRBD1, a call that cannot be tested without DNA. This CDR3 spans 14 amino acids. Germline CDR1 reads SGHVS; CDR2 reads FNYEAQ. The CDR3 is CASSSGQASYEQYF.

The V call is TRBV3-1, the J call TRBJ2-2. CDR1 LGHDT and CDR2 YNNKEL come from the germline V gene (reference sequence). CDR3 length: 17 amino acids. CDR3 loop: CASSLTISWGRTGELFF.

CDR3: CASSVEVEGHNEQFF. The chain has TRBV6-4 and TRBJ2-1; TCRdb proposes TRBD2, but this gene call is untestable without DNA. The length of the CDR3 is 15 residues. Germline CDR1 is MRHNA and CDR2 is SNTAGT.

The chain combines TRBV12-3 or TRBV12-4 with TRBJ2-3; TCRdb indicates TRBD1, and absent DNA this call remains unverified. The CDR3 consists of 13 residues. CDR3 sequence reads: CASRTGPKDTQYF.

The genes are TRBV19 and TRBJ1-5; TCRdb designates TRBD1, a call that cannot be tested without DNA. In germline, CDR1 is LNHDA, CDR2 SQIVND (reference sequence). The CDR3 extends over 14 amino acids. CDR3 loop: CASSPPVGSWPQHF.

This clonotype is labeled medium-sized based on frequency. This chain uses TRBV5-1 with TRBJ2-1; there is no DNA to check the TCRdb D call of TRBD1. This CDR3 region has 19 residues. In germline, CDR1 is SGHRS, CDR2 YFSETQ. The CDR3: CASSLAGQGARGGANEQFF. The full variable domain, completed using reference TRBV5-1 and TRBJ2-1, is KAGVTQTPRYLIKTRGQQVTLSCSPISGHRSVSWYQQTPGQGLQFLFEYFSETQRNKGNFPGRFSGRQFSNSRSEMNVSTLELGDSALYLCASSLAGQGARGGANEQFFGPGTRLTVL.

Its frequency marks this clonotype as medium-sized. The chain employs TRBV6-5 and TRBJ2-7; absent DNA, TCRdb's TRBD1 call cannot be checked. CDR3 length: 14 residues. Germline V gives CDR1 MNHEY, CDR2 SVGAGI. CDR3 loop: CASSYEGGTYEQYF.

The V call is TRBV6-6, the J call TRBJ2-3; TCRdb gives TRBD1 as the D gene, but with no DNA this cannot be confirmed. CDR3 length equals 13 residues. Per germline, CDR1 MNHNY and CDR2 SVGAGI (reference sequence). The CDR3 region is CASSSGDTDTQYF.

By frequency, this clonotype registers medium-sized. This chain connects TRBV7-6 to TRBJ2-2; TCRdb designates TRBD2, a call that cannot be tested without DNA. The CDR3 covers 16 residues. Germline values: CDR1 SGHVS, CDR2 FNYEAQ. The chain's CDR3 is CASSPSHSGSTGELFF. The full variable domain, rest sourced from reference TRBV7-6 and TRBJ2-2, is GAGVSQSPRYKVTKRGQDVALRCDPISGHVSLYWYRQALGQGPEFLTYFNYEAQQDKSGLPNDRFSAERPEGSISTLTIQRTEQRDSAMYRCASSPSHSGSTGELFFGEGSRLTVL.

The chain employs TRBV27 and TRBJ2-7; without DNA, the TCRdb call of TRBD1 cannot be checked. This CDR3 region has 15 residues. Germline assignment: CDR1 MNHEY and CDR2 SMNVEV (reference sequence). This CDR3 is CASSLDRDRVYEQYF.

This chain's CDR3 is CASLLERGGSNQPQHF. V and J are TRBV27 and TRBJ1-5; the D gene TCRdb calls, TRBD1, cannot be checked with no DNA. The germline V gene encodes CDR1 MNHEY and CDR2 SMNVEV (reference sequence). This CDR3 region has 16 residues.

Considering frequency, this clonotype is medium-sized. The chain is built from TRBV7-2 and TRBJ2-1. This CDR3 is 12 amino acids long. Germline values: CDR1 SGHTA, CDR2 FQGNSA. The CDR3 here is CASSLRWNEQFF.

The J gene is TRBJ2-6, the V gene TRBV12-3 or TRBV12-4. The CDR3 runs to 14 residues. CDR3: CASSYQSGANVLTF.

By frequency, this clonotype registers medium-sized. The V and J genes are TRBV6-1 and TRBJ2-5; checking the TCRdb D call of TRBD1 is not possible without DNA. The CDR3 sequence is 16 residues long. Germline CDR1 MNHNS, CDR2 SASEGT. CDR3 in amino acids: CASSDFSGTLKETQYF.

The rearrangement uses TRBV28 and TRBJ2-1; no DNA is available, so the TRBD2 call from TCRdb remains unchecked. Looked up from germline, CDR1 is MDHEN and CDR2 is SYDVKM. The CDR3 extends over 15 amino acids. The CDR3 loop is CASNLAGGSYNEQFF. Supplemented by reference TRBV28 and TRBJ2-1, the full variable domain reads DVKVTQSSRYLVKRTGEKVFLECVQDMDHENMFWYRQDPGLGLRLIYFSYDVKMKEKGDIPEGYSVSREKKERFSLILESASTNQTSMYLCASNLAGGSYNEQFFGPGTRLTVL.

This sequence joins TRBV5-8 and TRBJ1-5; as DNA is missing, the TRBD1 call by TCRdb cannot be tested. From germline, CDR1 is SGHTS and CDR2 YDEGEE. The CDR3 is 17 amino acids. CDR3 region: CASSSPQGGASNQPQHF. The full variable domain, its missing parts supplied by reference TRBV5-8 and TRBJ1-5, is EAGVTQSPTHLIKTRGQQATLRCSPISGHTSVYWYQQALGLGLQFLLWYDEGEERNRGNFPPRFSGRQFPNYSSELNVNALELEDSALYLCASSSPQGGASNQPQHFGDGTRLSIL.

The V gene is TRBV5-1, the J gene TRBJ2-3. The CDR3 contains 14 residues. Germline CDR1 and CDR2: SGHRS and YFSETQ. The CDR3 loop reads CASSLAQVTDTQYF.

The chain carries TRBV5-1 and TRBJ2-7; with no DNA, the TCRdb D assignment of TRBD2 cannot be verified. There are 13 residues in the CDR3. Germline V gene lookup returns CDR1 SGHRS and CDR2 YFSETQ. The CDR3 loop is CASRPTEVYEQYF. Full variable domain (rest looked up from reference TRBV5-1 and TRBJ2-7): KAGVTQTPRYLIKTRGQQVTLSCSPISGHRSVSWYQQTPGQGLQFLFEYFSETQRNKGNFPGRFSGRQFSNSRSEMNVSTLELGDSALYLCASRPTEVYEQYFGPGTRLTVT.